The rows below give T cell receptor beta chains drawn from one sample of a study of blood T cell repertoires in COVID-19. The data were produced by immunoSEQ multiplex PCR, yet TCRdb's version contains in-frame clones alone and is incomplete. Of 29,000 or so clones in the sample, roughly 73% were seen once. The material sequenced was peripheral blood. The receptors shown here come from a woman between 65 and 79 years old with active or convalescent COVID-19. The CDR3 runs from the conserved cysteine through the conserved F or W. The D gene is left open where the match is weak. Clone size is shown for a subset of rows, as once, few, many or a class of expanded clone.

abundance,j_gene,v_gene,d_gene,CDR3nt,CDR3aa
-,TRBJ2-7,TRBV14,TRBD2,TGTGCCAGCAGCCAAGTGGTGGGAGGGCCGAGCTCCTACGAGCAGTACTTC,CASSQVVGGPSSYEQYF
-,TRBJ2-2,TRBV7-6,-,TGTGCCAGCAGCTCCCAGGGGTCCGGAGCCACCGGGGAGCTGTTTTTT,CASSSQGSGATGELFF
-,TRBJ1-6,TRBV5-8,-,TGTGCCAGCACCGCGGGAAGGGCAAAGTCACCCCTCCACTTT,CASTAGRAKSPLHF
-,TRBJ1-2,TRBV4-3,TRBD1,TGCGCCAGCAGCCCCGGGACAGGGGGGACCCACGCCTTC,CASSPGTGGTHAF
once,TRBJ1-2,TRBV6-5,-,TGTGCCGCCGGGTTGAACTATGGCTACACCTTC,CAAGLNYGYTF
-,TRBJ1-2,TRBV4-3,TRBD1,TGCGCCAGCAGCACATCAGGGGGCAACTATGGCTACACCTTC,CASSTSGGNYGYTF
-,TRBJ2-5,TRBV28,-,TGTGCCAGCAGTTTATATCAGGGTCAACAAGAGACCCAGTACTTC,CASSLYQGQQETQYF
few,TRBJ1-2,TRBV14,-,TGTGCCAGCAGCCAAGATCCTACAGGGCTGTCCTATGGCTACACCTTC,CASSQDPTGLSYGYTF
-,TRBJ2-7,TRBV29-1,TRBD1,TGCAGCGTCACCACCCAGGGGGCCTCCTACGAGCAGTACTTC,CSVTTQGASYEQYF
-,TRBJ2-7,TRBV6-5,-,TGTGCCAGCACCCCGTGGCGGGCAAACTCCTACGAGCAGTACTTC,CASTPWRANSYEQYF
-,TRBJ2-1,TRBV7-2,TRBD2,TGTGCCAGCAGCTTAGGGGGACTAGTGCGCGAGCAGTTCTTC,CASSLGGLVREQFF
-,TRBJ1-5,TRBV10-3,-,TGTGCCATCAGTGATCCGGCGGCCCCGGGTCGATCAAATCAGCCCCAGCATTTT,CAISDPAAPGRSNQPQHF
once,TRBJ1-5,TRBV30,-,TGTGCCTGGAGTTACACAGGGAATCAGCCCCAGCATTTT,CAWSYTGNQPQHF
-,TRBJ1-2,TRBV6-6,TRBD1,TGTGCCAGCAGAGACAGGGCCAGCTCTAACTATGGCTACACCTTC,CASRDRASSNYGYTF
-,TRBJ2-1,TRBV19,TRBD2,TGTGCCAGTAGTATAGTGGCTAGCGGAACATTCAGCTCCTACAATGAGCAGTTCTTC,CASSIVASGTFSSYNEQFF
-,TRBJ2-7,TRBV5-6,TRBD1,TGTGCCAGCGAGCTCTCGGGACAGTACGAGCAGTACTTC,CASELSGQYEQYF
-,TRBJ2-1,TRBV18,-,TGTGCCAGCTCACCACCGGCGGTCTACAATGAGCAGTTCTTC,CASSPPAVYNEQFF
-,TRBJ1-1,TRBV9,-,TGTGCCAGCAGCGGGGGACAACCTAGGGGGAACACTGAAGCTTTCTTT,CASSGGQPRGNTEAFF
-,TRBJ2-7,TRBV10-3,TRBD1,TGTGCCATCTGGTATGTTGGACAGGGGGCCTACGAGCAGTACTTC,CAIWYVGQGAYEQYF
-,TRBJ1-2,TRBV7-3,TRBD1,TGTGCCAGCAGCTTAACCGGGACAGCCAACTATGGCTACACCTTC,CASSLTGTANYGYTF
medium-sized,TRBJ2-2,TRBV10-3,-,TGTGCCATCACAGGGCAGGAGAACACCGGGGAGCTGTTTTTT,CAITGQENTGELFF
-,TRBJ1-6,TRBV6-5,TRBD1,TGTGCCAGCAGTCTGACAGGGAGTAATTCACCCCTCCACTTT,CASSLTGSNSPLHF
-,TRBJ1-1,TRBV7-6,TRBD1,TGTGCCAGCAGCTTAGCGGGACAGGGAAGGATGGACACTGAAGCTTTCTTT,CASSLAGQGRMDTEAFF
-,TRBJ2-1,TRBV7-2,TRBD2,TGTGCCAGCAGCACTCGCTCTAGCGGGAGGGCGGGTGAGCAGTTCTTC,CASSTRSSGRAGEQFF
-,TRBJ1-2,TRBV5-1,-,TGCGCCAGCAGCTTGGGATCCCCAGGTCCCGACGGCTACACCTTC,CASSLGSPGPDGYTF
-,TRBJ2-7,TRBV5-1,TRBD2,TGCGCCAGCAGCTTTGGACTAGCGGGAGAAGGGGGCGAGCAGTACTTC,CASSFGLAGEGGEQYF
-,TRBJ2-1,TRBV27,TRBD2,TGTGCCAGCTGGAGACTAGCGGGAGTGAATGAGCAGTTCTTC,CASWRLAGVNEQFF
-,TRBJ2-1,TRBV5-6,-,TGTGCCAGCAGCTCAGCGGTGTGGGGGGATGAGCAGTTCTTC,CASSSAVWGDEQFF
-,TRBJ2-7,TRBV10-3,TRBD2,TGTGCCATCAGTGAGACACTAGCGGGAGTCGGGGCAGGCTACGAGCAGTACTTC,CAISETLAGVGAGYEQYF
-,TRBJ1-3,TRBV3-1/TRBV3-2,-,TGTGCCAGCAGCCAAGGAGGGATTGAAAACACCATATATTTT,CASSQGGIENTIYF
-,TRBJ2-2,TRBV2,TRBD1,TGTGCCAGCAGTATAAGGACAGGGGGTAACACCGGGGAGCTGTTTTTT,CASSIRTGGNTGELFF
-,TRBJ2-2,TRBV5-1,-,TGCGCCAGCAGCTTGGGGTCGGCCGGGGAGCTGTTTTTT,CASSLGSAGELFF
-,TRBJ1-1,TRBV7-8,-,TGTGCCAGCAGCCTTGGACTCGATATGAACACTGAAGCTTTCTTT,CASSLGLDMNTEAFF
-,TRBJ2-1,TRBV28,-,TGTGCCAGCACCTTGTACAATGAGCAGTTCTTC,CASTLYNEQFF
-,TRBJ2-7,TRBV19,TRBD1,TGTGCCAGTAGTATGACCCGGGACAGGGGAGAGTTTCAGTACTTC,CASSMTRDRGEFQYF
-,TRBJ1-2,TRBV5-1,TRBD1,TGCGCCAGCAGCTTGGTGGACAGGGGGGGCGGCTACACCTTC,CASSLVDRGGGYTF
-,TRBJ2-2,TRBV7-3,-,TGTGCCAGCAGTCACCCAGCGAACACCGGGGAGCTGTTTTTT,CASSHPANTGELFF
-,TRBJ1-6,TRBV9,-,TGTGCCAGCAGCCCCGAATCGGGTAATTCACCCCTCCACTTT,CASSPESGNSPLHF
-,TRBJ2-4,TRBV20-1,TRBD1,TGCAGTGCTAGTCCCGGGACAGGGTCCAAAAACATTCAGTACTTC,CSASPGTGSKNIQYF
few,TRBJ2-7,TRBV20-1,-,TGCAGCCCCAATCAGGGGTACGAGCAGTACTTC,CSPNQGYEQYF
-,TRBJ2-2,TRBV7-2,TRBD2,TGTGCCAGCAGCTTATTGGCAGCGGGAGATACCGGGGAGCTGTTTTTT,CASSLLAAGDTGELFF
-,TRBJ2-7,TRBV5-8,-,TGTGCCAGCAGCTTGGTGTCATGGGCGGGTTACGAGCAGTACTTC,CASSLVSWAGYEQYF
-,TRBJ2-7,TRBV28,TRBD1,TGTGCCAGCAGACCGGACAGGGACCGAGATTGGAGGGAGCAGTACTTC,CASRPDRDRDWREQYF
-,TRBJ1-1,TRBV2,-,TGTGCCAGCAGATTGGAGCAGGGCACTGAAGCTTTCTTT,CASRLEQGTEAFF
-,TRBJ1-2,TRBV7-2,-,TGTGCCAGCAGCTCTAGCGGGGATCGCGGCTACACCTTC,CASSSSGDRGYTF
-,TRBJ2-3,TRBV6-2/TRBV6-3,TRBD1,TGTGCCAGCAACCCACGGGACAGGGTCGTAGATACGCAGTATTTT,CASNPRDRVVDTQYF
-,TRBJ2-7,TRBV3-1/TRBV3-2,TRBD1,TGTGCCAGCAGCCAAAACACAGGGGCGGCCTACGAGCAGTACTTC,CASSQNTGAAYEQYF
-,TRBJ1-1,TRBV5-4,-,TGTGCCAGCAGCTTGGAAGGGGTAACTGAAGCTTTCTTT,CASSLEGVTEAFF
-,TRBJ1-2,TRBV19,-,TGTGCCAGCCGCCAGGCTCCAGAGAGTGGCTACACCTTC,CASRQAPESGYTF
-,TRBJ2-5,TRBV1,-,TGCACCAGCAGCCGCACCTCGACTGTATCGCAAGAGACCCAGTACTTC,CTSSRTSTVSQETQYF
once,TRBJ2-1,TRBV10-3,TRBD2,TGTGCCATCAGCGGTACTAGCGGGAGGAATGAGCAGTTCTTC,CAISGTSGRNEQFF
-,TRBJ2-3,TRBV21-1,-,TGTGCCAGCATCGGACTAACTAGCACAGATACGCAGTATTTT,CASIGLTSTDTQYF
-,TRBJ2-5,TRBV5-1,-,TGCGCCACCGCATCAGGGCTCGAAGAGACCCAGTACTTC,CATASGLEETQYF
-,TRBJ1-2,TRBV11-2,-,TGTGCCAGCAGCTTAGGCCAGGCTAAGGGGTATGGCTACACCTTC,CASSLGQAKGYGYTF
-,TRBJ2-1,TRBV3-1/TRBV3-2,TRBD2,TGTGCTTCCCAGCGGGGAAATTACAATGAGCAGTTCTTC,CASQRGNYNEQFF
-,TRBJ1-1,TRBV18,TRBD1,TGTGCCAGCTCACCCCTCCAGAGACAGGGGGTCACTGAAGCTTTCTTT,CASSPLQRQGVTEAFF
-,TRBJ1-2,TRBV19,-,TGTGCCAGTAGTATCTCATCCTTGAGGGGCTACACCTTC,CASSISSLRGYTF
-,TRBJ2-3,TRBV6-5,TRBD2,TGTGCCAGCAGTTTTTTAGCGGGGGGCCCGACGGATACGCAGTATTTT,CASSFLAGGPTDTQYF
-,TRBJ1-2,TRBV30,-,TGTGCCTGGATTTGGGGCGACAGTAACTATGGCTACACCTTC,CAWIWGDSNYGYTF
-,TRBJ1-4,TRBV10-3,-,TGTGCCATCAGCCCAGGGGCGTTGGCTGAAAAACTGTTTTTT,CAISPGALAEKLFF